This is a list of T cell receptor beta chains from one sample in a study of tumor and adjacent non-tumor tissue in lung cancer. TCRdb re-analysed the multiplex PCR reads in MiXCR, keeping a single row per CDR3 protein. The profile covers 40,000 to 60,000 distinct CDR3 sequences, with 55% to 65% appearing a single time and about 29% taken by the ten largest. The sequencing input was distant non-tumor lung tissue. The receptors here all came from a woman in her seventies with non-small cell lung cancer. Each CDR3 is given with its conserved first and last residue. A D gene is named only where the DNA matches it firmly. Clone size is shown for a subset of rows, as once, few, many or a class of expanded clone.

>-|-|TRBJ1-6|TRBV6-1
CANSASGENSPLHF
TGTGCCAACAGTGCGTCAGGGGAGAATTCACCCCTCCACTTT
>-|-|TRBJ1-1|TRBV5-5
CASSRDKGLSTETFF
TGTGCCAGCAGCAGGGACAAGGGGCTTTCTACTGAAACTTTCTTT
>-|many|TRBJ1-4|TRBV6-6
CASSYAEGDEKLFF
TGTGCCAGCAGTTACGCCGAGGGGGACGAAAAACTGTTTTTT
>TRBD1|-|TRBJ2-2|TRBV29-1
CSVGTGGFTGELLF
TGCAGCGTGGGGACAGGGGGTTTCACCGGGGAGCTGTTATTT
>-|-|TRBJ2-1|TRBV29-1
CSAEPGFTYDEQFF
TGCAGCGCCGAGCCCGGTTTTACTTACGATGAGCAGTTCTTC
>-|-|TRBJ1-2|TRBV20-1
CGASKPGKPNYGYTF
TGCGGTGCTTCAAAGCCCGGGAAACCTAACTATGGCTACACCTTC
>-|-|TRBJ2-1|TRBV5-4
CASSSVSGQFF
TGTGCCAGCAGCTCGGTCAGTGGGCAGTTCTTC
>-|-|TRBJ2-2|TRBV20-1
CSARGQINTEELFF
TGCAGTGCTAGAGGGCAGATAAACACCGAGGAGCTTTTTTTT
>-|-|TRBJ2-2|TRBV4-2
CASSQTPVVTETRELFF
TGTGCCAGCAGCCAAACCCCGGTAGTTACTGAGACCCGGGAGCTGTTTTTT
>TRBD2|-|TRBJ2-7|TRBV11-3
CVSSLVLASGRLIYKQYF
TGTGTCAGCAGCTTAGTTTTGGCTAGCGGGAGATTAATATACAAGCAGTACTTC
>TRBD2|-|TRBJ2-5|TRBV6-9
CASSYTLGEGKETHYF
TGTGCCAGCAGTTACACGCTTGGGGAGGGGAAAGAGACCCACTACTTC
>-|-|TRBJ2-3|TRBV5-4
CAGSMVGGSTDTQYF
TGTGCCGGCAGCATGGTAGGGGGGAGTACAGATACGCAGTATTTT
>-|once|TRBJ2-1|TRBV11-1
CANSLGPVGEQFF
TGTGCCAACAGCCTGGGACCCGTCGGTGAACAGTTCTTC
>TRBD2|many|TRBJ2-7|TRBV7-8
CASSLVGTSGYEQYF
TGTGCCAGCAGCTTAGTCGGGACTAGCGGTTACGAGCAGTACTTC
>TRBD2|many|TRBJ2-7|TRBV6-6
CASSYVVAGAREQYF
TGTGCCAGCAGTTACGTGGTAGCGGGTGCTCGCGAGCAGTACTTC
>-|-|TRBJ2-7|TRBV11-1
CASSSGAARYEQYF
TGTGCCAGCAGCTCCGGAGCGGCTCGGTACGAGCAGTACTTC